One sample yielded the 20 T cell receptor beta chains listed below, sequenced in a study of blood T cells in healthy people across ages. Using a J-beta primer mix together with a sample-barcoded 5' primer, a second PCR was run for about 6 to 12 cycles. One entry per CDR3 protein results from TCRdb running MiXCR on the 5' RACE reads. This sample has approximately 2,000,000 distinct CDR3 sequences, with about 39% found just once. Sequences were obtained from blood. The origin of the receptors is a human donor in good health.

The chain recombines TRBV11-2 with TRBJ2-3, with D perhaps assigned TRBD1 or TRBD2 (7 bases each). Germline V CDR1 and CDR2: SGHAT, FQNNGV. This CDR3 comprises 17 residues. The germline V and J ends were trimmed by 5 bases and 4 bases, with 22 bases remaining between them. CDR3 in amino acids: CASSPIGGERGSDTQYF. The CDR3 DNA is TGTGCCAGCAGCCCTATAGGGGGCGAGCGGGGTTCAGATACGCAGTATTTT.

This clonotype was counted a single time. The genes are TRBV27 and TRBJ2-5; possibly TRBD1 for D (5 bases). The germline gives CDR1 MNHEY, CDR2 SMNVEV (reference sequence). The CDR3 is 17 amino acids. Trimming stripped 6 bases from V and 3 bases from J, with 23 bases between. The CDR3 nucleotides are TGTGCCAGCAGCCACAACCAGGCCCCAGGGTCGGAAGAGACCCAGTACTTC. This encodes CASSHNQAPGSEETQYF.

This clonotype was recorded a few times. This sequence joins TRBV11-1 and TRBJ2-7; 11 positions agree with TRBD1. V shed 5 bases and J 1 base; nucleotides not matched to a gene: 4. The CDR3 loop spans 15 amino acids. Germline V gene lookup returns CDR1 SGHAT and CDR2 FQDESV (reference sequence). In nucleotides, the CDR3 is TGTGCCAGCAGCGCGGGACAGGGGGGTTCCTACGAGCAGTACTTC. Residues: CASSAGQGGSYEQYF.

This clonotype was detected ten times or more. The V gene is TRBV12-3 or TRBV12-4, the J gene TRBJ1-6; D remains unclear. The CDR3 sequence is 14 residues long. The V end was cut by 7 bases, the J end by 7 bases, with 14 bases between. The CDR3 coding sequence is TGTGCCAGCACTCTCGGGCCTGGGAATTCACCCCTCCACTTT. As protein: CASTLGPGNSPLHF.

CDR3 region: CASSVASGGPSEQYF. The CDR3 nucleotides read TGTGCCAGCAGCGTAGCCAGCGGGGGGCCGAGTGAGCAGTACTTC. The J gene is TRBJ2-7, the V gene TRBV9, with 9 bases fitting TRBD2. Germline V gene sequence: CDR1 SGDLS, CDR2 YYNGEE. The CDR3 is 15 residues long. With 0 bases clipped from V and 7 bases from J, the junction kept 8 bases outside the gene matches.

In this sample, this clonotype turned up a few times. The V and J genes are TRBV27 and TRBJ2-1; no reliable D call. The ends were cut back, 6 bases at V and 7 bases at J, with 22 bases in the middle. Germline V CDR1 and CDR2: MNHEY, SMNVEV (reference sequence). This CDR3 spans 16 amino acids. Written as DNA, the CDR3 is TGTGCCAGCAGCTCCCCCTTACTTCCGCTCCTAAATGAGCAGTTCTTC. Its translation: CASSSPLLPLLNEQFF.

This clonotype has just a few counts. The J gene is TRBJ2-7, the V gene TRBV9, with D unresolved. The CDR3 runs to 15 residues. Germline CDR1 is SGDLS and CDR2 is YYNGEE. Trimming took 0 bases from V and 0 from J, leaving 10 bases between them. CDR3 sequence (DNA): TGTGCCAGCAGCGTAGAAGGAGTCCCCTCCTACGAGCAGTACTTC. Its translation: CASSVEGVPSYEQYF.

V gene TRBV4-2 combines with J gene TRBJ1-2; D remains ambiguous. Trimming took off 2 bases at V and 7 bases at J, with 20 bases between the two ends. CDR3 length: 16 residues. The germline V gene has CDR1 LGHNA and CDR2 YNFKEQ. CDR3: CASSQTGSHTACGYTF. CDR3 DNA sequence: TGTGCCAGCAGCCAAACCGGGAGCCATACAGCATGTGGCTACACCTTC.

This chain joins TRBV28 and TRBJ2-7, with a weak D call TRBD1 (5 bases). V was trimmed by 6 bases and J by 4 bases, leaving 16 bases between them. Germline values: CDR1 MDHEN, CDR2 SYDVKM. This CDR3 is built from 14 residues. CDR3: CASRRKGRRYEQYF. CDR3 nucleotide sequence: TGTGCCAGCAGGAGAAAGGGGCGTAGGTACGAGCAGTACTTC.

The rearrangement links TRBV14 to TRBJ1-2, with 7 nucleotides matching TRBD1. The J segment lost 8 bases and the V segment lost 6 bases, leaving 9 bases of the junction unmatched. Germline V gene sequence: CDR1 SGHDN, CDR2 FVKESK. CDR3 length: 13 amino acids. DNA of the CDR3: TGTGCCAGCAGTCAACCTACAGGGGCCGGCTACACCTTC. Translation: CASSQPTGAGYTF.

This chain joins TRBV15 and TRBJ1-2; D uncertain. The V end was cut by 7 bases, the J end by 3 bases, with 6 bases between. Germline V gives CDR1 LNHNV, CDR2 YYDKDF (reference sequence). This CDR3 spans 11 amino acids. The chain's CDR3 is CATKSYYGYTF. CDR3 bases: TGTGCCACCAAGAGTTACTATGGCTACACCTTC. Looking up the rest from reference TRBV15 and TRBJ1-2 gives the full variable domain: DAMVIQNPRYQVTQFGKPVTLSCSQTLNHNVMYWYQQKSSQAPKLLFHYYDKDFNNEADTPDNFQSRRPNTSFCFLDIRSPGLGDTAMYLCATKSYYGYTFGSGTRLTVV.

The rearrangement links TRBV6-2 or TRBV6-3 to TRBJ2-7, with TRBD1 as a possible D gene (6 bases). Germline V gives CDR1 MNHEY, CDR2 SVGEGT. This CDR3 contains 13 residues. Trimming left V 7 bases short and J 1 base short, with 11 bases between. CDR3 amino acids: CASTNGQSYEQYF. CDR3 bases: TGTGCCAGCACGAATGGACAGTCCTACGAGCAGTACTTC.

CDR3 sequence reads: CASSQVLNRLVGGYTF. CDR3 DNA: TGCGCCAGCAGCCAAGTCCTAAACAGGCTGGTAGGTGGCTACACCTTC. This chain uses TRBV4-3 with TRBJ1-2; D perhaps matches TRBD1 (5 bases). Trimming stripped 1 base from V and 7 bases from J, with 19 bases between. CDR3 length: 16 residues. Germline V gene data show CDR1 as LGHNA and CDR2 as YSLEER.

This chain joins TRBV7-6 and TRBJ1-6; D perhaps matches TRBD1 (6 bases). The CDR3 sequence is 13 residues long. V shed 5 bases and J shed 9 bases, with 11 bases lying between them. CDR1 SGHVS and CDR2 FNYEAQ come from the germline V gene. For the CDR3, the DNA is TGTGCCAGCAGCCTAAACAGGGTTTCACCCCTCCACTTT. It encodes CASSLNRVSPLHF.

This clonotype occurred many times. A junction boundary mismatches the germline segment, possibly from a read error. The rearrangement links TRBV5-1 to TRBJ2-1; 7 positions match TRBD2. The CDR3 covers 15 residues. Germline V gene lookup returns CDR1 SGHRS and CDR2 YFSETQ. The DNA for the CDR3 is TGTGCCAGCAGCTTAGCTAGCGGTTCCTACAATGAGCAGTTCTTC. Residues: CASSLASGSYNEQFF.

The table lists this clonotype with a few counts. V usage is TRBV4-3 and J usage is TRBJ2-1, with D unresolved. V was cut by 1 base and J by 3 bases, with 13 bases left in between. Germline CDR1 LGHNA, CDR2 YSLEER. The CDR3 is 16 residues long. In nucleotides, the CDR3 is TGCGCCAGCAGCCAAGTAGCTGGGGTGTTCTACAATGAGCAGTTCTTC. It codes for CASSQVAGVFYNEQFF.

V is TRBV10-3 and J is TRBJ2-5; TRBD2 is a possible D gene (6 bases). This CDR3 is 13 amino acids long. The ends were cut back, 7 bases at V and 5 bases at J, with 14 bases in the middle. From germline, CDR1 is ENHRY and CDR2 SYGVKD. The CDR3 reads CAINGEVWETQYF. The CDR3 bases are TGTGCCATCAACGGGGAGGTGTGGGAGACCCAGTACTTC.

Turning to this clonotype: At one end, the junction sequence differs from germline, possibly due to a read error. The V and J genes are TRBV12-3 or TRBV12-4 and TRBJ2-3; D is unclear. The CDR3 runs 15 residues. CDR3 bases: TGTGCCAGCAGCAAATTACTCCTAAGTGCAGATGCGCAGTATTTT. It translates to CASSKLLLSADAQYF.

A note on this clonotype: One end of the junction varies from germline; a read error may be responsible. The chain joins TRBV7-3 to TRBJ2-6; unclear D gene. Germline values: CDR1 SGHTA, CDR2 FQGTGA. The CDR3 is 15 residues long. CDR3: CAGSSPPGGANVLTF. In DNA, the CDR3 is TGTGCCGGCAGCTCCCCACCTGGTGGGGCCAACGTCCTGACTTTC.

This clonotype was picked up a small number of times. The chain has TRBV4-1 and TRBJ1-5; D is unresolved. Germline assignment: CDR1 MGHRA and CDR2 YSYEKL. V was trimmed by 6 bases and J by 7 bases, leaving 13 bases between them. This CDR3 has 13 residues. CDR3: CASSRAGWQPQHF. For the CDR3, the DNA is TGCGCCAGCAGTCGAGCAGGATGGCAGCCCCAGCATTTT.